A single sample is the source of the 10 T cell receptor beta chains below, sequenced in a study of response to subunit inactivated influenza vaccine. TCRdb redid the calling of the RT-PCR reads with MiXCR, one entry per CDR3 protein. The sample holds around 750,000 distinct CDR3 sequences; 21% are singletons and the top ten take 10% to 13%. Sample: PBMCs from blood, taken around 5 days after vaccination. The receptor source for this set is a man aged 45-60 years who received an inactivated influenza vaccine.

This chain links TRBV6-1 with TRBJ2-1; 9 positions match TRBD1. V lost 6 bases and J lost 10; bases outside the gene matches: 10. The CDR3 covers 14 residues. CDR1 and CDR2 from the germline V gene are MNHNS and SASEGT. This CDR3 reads CASRRPGTGFEQFF. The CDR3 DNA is TGTGCCAGCAGACGTCCCGGGACAGGGTTCGAGCAGTTCTTC.

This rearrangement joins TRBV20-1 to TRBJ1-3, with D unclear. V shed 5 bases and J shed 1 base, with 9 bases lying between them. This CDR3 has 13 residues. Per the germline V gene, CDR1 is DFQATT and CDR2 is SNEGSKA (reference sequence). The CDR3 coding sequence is TGCAGTGCTTACGGTCGTTCTGGAAACACCATATATTTT. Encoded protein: CSAYGRSGNTIYF.

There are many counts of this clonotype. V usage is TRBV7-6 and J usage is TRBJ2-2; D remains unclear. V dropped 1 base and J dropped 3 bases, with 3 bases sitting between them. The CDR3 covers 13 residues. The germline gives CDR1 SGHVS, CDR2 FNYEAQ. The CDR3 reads CASSLGYTGELFF. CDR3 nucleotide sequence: TGTGCCAGCAGCTTAGGGTACACCGGGGAGCTGTTTTTT.

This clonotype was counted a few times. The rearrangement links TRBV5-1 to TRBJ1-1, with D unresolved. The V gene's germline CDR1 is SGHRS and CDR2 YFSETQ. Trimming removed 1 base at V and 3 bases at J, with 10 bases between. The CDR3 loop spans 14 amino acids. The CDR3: CASSLSAWDTEAFF. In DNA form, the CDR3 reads TGCGCCAGCAGCTTGTCCGCGTGGGACACTGAAGCTTTCTTT.

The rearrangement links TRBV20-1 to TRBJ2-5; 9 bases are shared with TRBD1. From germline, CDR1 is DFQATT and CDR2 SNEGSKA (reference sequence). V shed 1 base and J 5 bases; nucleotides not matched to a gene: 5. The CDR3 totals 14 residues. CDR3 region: CSARGTGAGETQYF. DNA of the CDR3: TGCAGTGCTAGAGGGACAGGGGCCGGGGAGACCCAGTACTTC.

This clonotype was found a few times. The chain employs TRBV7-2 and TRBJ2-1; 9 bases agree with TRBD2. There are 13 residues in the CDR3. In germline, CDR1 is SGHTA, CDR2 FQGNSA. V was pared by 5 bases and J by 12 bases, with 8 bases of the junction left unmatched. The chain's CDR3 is CASSAQLAGLQFF. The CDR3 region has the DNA TGTGCCAGCAGCGCCCAGCTAGCGGGGCTGCAGTTCTTC. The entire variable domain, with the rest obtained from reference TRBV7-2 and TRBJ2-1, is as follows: GAGVSQSPSNKVTEKGKDVELRCDPISGHTALYWYRQSLGQGLEFLIYFQGNSAPDKSGLPSDRFSAERTGGSVSTLTIQRTQQEDSAVYLCASSAQLAGLQFFGPGTRLTVL.

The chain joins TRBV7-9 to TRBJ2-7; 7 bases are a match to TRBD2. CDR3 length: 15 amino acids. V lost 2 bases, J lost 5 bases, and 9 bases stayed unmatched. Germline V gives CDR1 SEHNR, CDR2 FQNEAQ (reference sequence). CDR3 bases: TGTGCCAGCAGCTTAAACCGGGACTATCCCCACGAGCAGTACTTC. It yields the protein CASSLNRDYPHEQYF.

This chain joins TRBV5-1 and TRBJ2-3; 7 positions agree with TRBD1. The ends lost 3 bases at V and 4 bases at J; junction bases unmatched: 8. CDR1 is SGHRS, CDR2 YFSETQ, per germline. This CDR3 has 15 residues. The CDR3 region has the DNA TGCGCCAGCAGCTACAGACAGGGTAGCCCAGATACGCAGTATTTT. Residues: CASSYRQGSPDTQYF.

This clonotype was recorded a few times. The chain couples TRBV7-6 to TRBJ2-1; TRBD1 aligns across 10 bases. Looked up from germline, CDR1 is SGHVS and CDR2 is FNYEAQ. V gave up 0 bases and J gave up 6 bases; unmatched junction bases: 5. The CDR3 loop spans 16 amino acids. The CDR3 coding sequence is TGTGCCAGCAGCTTAGCGCGGACAGGGGGAATCAATGAGCAGTTCTTC. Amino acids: CASSLARTGGINEQFF. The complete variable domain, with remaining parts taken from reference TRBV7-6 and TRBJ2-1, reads GAGVSQSPRYKVTKRGQDVALRCDPISGHVSLYWYRQALGQGPEFLTYFNYEAQQDKSGLPNDRFSAERPEGSISTLTIQRTEQRDSAMYRCASSLARTGGINEQFFGPGTRLTVL.

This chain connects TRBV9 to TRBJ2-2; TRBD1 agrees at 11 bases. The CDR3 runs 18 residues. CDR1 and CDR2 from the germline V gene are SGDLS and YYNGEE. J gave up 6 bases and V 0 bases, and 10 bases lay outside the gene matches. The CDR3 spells CASSVARGGQGASGELFF. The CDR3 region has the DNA TGTGCCAGCAGCGTAGCTCGAGGTGGACAGGGGGCGTCCGGGGAGCTGTTTTTT.